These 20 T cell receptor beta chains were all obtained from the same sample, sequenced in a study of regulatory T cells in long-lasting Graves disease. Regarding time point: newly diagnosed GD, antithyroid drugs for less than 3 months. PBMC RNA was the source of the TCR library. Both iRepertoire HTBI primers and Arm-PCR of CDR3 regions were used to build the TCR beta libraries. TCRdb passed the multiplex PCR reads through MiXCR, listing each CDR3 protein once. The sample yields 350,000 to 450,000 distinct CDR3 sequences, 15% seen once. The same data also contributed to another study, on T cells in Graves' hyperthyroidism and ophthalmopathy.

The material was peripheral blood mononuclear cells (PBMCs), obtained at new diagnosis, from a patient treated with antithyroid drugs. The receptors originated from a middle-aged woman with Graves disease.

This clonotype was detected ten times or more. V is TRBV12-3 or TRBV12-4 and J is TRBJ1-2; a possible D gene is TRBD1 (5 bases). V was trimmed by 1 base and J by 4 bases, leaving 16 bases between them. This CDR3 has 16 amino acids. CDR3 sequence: CASSLGGRSASYGYTF. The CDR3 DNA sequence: TGTGCCAGCAGTTTAGGGGGCCGATCAGCGAGCTATGGCTACACCTTC.

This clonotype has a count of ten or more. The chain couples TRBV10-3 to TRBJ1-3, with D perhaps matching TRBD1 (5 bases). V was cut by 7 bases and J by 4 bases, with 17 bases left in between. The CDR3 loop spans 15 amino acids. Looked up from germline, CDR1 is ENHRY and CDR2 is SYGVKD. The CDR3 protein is CAIKPRGAVGNTIYF. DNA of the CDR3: TGTGCCATCAAACCCCGAGGGGCGGTCGGAAACACCATATATTTT.

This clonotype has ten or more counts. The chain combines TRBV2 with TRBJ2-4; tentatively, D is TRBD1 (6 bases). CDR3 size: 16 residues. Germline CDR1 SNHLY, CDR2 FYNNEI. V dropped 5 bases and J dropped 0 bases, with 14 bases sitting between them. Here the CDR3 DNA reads TGTGCCAGCAGTCCGGGACAAACGCTAGCCAAAAACATTCAGTACTTC. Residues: CASSPGQTLAKNIQYF.

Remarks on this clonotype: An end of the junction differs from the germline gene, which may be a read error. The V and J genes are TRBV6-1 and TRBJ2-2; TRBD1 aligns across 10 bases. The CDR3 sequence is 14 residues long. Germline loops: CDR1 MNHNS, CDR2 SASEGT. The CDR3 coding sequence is TGTGCCAGCAGGCCGGGACAGGGGCCCGGGGGGCTGTTTTTT. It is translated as CASRPGQGPGGLFF.

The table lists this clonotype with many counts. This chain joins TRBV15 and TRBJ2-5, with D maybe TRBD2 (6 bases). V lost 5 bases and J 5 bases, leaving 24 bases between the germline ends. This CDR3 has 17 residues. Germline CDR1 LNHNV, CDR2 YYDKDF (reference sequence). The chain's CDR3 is CATSGGRSLEWGETQYF. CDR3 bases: TGTGCCACCAGCGGAGGGAGGAGCCTTGAGTGGGGCGAGACCCAGTACTTC.

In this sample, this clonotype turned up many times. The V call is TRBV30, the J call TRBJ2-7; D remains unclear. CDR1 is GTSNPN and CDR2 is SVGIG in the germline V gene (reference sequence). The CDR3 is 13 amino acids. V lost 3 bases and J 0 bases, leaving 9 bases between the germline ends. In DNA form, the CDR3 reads TGTGCCTGGAGCACACGAGTCTCCTACGAGCAGTACTTC. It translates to CAWSTRVSYEQYF.

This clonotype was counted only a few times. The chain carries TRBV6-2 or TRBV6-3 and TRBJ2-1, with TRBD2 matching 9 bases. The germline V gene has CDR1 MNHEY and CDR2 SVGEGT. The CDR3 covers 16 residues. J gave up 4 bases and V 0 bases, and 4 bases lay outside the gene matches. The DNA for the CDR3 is TGTGCCAGCAGTTACTCTCTGACTAGCGGATACAATGAGCAGTTCTTC. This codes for CASSYSLTSGYNEQFF.

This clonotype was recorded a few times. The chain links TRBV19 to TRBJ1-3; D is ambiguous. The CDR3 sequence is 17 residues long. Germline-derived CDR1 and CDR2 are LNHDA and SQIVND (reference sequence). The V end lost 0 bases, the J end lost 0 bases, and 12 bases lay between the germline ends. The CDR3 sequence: CASSIDSRSSSGNTIYF. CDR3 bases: TGTGCCAGTAGTATAGATTCGAGAAGCAGCTCTGGAAACACCATATATTTT. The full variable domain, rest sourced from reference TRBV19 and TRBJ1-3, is DGGITQSPKYLFRKEGQNVTLSCEQNLNHDAMYWYRQDPGQGLRLIYYSQIVNDFQKGDIAEGYSVSREKKESFPLTVTSAQKNPTAFYLCASSIDSRSSSGNTIYFGEGSWLTVV.

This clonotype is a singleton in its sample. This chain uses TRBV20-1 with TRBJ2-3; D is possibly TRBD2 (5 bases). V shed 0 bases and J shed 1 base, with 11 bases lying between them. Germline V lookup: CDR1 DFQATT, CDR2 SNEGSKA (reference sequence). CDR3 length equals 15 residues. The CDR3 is CSAREALVRTDTQYF. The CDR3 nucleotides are TGCAGTGCTAGAGAAGCACTAGTTCGCACAGATACGCAGTATTTT.

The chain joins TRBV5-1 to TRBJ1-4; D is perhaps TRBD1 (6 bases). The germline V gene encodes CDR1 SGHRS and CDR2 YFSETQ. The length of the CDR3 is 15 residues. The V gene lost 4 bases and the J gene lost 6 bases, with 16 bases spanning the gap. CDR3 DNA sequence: TGCGCCAGCAGCCTGGGGGGCATGGGGGATGAAAAACTGTTTTTT. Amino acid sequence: CASSLGGMGDEKLFF.

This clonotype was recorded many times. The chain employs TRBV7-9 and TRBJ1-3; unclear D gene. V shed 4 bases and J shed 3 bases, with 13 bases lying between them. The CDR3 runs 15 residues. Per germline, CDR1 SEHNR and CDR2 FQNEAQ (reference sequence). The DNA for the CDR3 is TGTGCCAGCAGCTCCAAGATGGGGATTGGAAACACCATATATTTT. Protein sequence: CASSSKMGIGNTIYF. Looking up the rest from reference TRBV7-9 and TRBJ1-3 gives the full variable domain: DTGVSQNPRHKITKRGQNVTFRCDPISEHNRLYWYRQTLGQGPEFLTYFQNEAQLEKSRLLSDRFSAERPKGSFSTLEIQRTEQGDSAMYLCASSSKMGIGNTIYFGEGSWLTVV.

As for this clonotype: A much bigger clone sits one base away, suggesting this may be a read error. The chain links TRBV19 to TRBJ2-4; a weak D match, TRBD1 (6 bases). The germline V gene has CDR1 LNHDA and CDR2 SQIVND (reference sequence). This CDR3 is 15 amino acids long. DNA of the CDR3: TGTGCCAGTAGTATCTTCAGGGGTACCAAAAACATTCGGTACTTC. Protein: CASSIFRGTKNIRYF.

CDR3 in amino acids: CASSAAGTGYNEQFF. The CDR3 DNA reads TGTGCCAGCAGCGCAGCCGGGACAGGATACAATGAGCAGTTCTTC. The chain joins TRBV12-3 or TRBV12-4 to TRBJ2-1, with 8 bases matching TRBD1. V lost 6 bases, J lost 4 bases, and 8 bases stayed unmatched. This CDR3 spans 15 amino acids.

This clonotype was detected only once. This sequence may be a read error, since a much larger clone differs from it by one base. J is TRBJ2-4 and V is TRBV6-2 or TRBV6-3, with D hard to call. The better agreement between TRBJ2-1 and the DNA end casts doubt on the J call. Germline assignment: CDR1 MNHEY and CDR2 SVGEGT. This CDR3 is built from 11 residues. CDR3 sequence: CASSSDLGQFF. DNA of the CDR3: TGTGCCAGCAGTAGCGACTTAGGGCAGTTCTTC.

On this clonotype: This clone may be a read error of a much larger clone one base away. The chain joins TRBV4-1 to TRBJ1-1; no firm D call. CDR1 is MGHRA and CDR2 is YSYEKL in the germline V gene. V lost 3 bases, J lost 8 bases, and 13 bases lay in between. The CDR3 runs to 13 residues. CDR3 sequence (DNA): TGCGCCAGCAGCCAGGTACTTCACATGGAAGCTTTCTTT. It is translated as CASSQVLHMEAFF.

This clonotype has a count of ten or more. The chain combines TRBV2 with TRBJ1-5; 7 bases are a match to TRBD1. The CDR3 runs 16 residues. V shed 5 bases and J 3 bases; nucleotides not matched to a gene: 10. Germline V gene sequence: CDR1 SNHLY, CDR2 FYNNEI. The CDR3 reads CASSPPGQDYNQPQHF. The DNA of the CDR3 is TGTGCCAGCAGTCCACCTGGACAGGACTACAATCAGCCCCAGCATTTT. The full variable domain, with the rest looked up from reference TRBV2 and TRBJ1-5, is EPEVTQTPSHQVTQMGQEVILRCVPISNHLYFYWYRQILGQKVEFLVSFYNNEISEKSEIFDDQFSVERPDGSNFTLKIRSTKLEDSAMYFCASSPPGQDYNQPQHFGDGTRLSIL.

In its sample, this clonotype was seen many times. The CDR3 sequence is CASSLAVPPETQYF. DNA of the CDR3: TGTGCCAGCAGTTTAGCGGTGCCCCCAGAGACCCAGTACTTC. The V call is TRBV28, the J call TRBJ2-5; D is unresolved. The CDR3 spans 14 residues. Trimming left V 2 bases short and J 4 bases short, with 11 bases between. Germline-derived CDR1 and CDR2 are MDHEN and SYDVKM.

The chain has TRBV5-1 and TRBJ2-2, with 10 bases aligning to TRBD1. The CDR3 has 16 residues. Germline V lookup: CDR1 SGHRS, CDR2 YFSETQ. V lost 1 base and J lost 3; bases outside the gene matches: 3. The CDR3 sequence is CASSLRGQGDTGELFF. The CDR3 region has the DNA TGCGCCAGCAGCTTGAGAGGACAGGGGGACACCGGGGAGCTGTTTTTT.

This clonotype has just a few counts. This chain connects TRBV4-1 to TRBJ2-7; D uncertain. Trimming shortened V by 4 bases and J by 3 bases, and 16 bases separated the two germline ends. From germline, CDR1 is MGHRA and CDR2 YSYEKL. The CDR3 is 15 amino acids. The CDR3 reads CASSRNPNTDYEQYF. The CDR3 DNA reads TGCGCCAGCAGCCGGAACCCTAACACCGACTACGAGCAGTACTTC.

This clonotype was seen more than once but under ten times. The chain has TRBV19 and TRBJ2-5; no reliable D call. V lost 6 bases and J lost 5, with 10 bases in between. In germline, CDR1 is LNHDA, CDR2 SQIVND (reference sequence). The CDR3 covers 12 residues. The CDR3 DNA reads TGTGCCAGTAGCTCAATCCCCGAGACCCAGTACTTC. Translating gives CASSSIPETQYF. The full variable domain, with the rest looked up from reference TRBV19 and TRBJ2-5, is DGGITQSPKYLFRKEGQNVTLSCEQNLNHDAMYWYRQDPGQGLRLIYYSQIVNDFQKGDIAEGYSVSREKKESFPLTVTSAQKNPTAFYLCASSSIPETQYFGPGTRLLVL.